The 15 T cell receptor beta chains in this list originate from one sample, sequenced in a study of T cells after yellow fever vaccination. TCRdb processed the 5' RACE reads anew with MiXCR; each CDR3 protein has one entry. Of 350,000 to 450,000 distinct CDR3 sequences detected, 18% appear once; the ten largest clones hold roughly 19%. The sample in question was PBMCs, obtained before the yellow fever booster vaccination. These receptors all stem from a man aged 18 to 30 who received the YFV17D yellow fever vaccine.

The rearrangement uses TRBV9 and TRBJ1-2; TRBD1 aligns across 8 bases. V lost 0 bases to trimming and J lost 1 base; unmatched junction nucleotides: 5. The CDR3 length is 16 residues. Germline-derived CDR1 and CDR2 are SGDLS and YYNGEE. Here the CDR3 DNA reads TGTGCCAGCAGCGTAGGGACAGGGCCAATTAACTATGGCTACACCTTC. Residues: CASSVGTGPINYGYTF.

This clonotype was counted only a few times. The CDR3 bases are TGCGCCACGAAGGAGGCTAGCGGGTCCGGTGAGACCCAGTACTTC. It encodes CATKEASGSGETQYF. This rearrangement joins TRBV5-1 to TRBJ2-5; TRBD2 aligns across 8 bases. V shed 9 bases, J shed 5 bases, and the junction held 15 bases outside the gene matches. This CDR3 is built from 15 residues. The germline V gene encodes CDR1 SGHRS and CDR2 YFSETQ.

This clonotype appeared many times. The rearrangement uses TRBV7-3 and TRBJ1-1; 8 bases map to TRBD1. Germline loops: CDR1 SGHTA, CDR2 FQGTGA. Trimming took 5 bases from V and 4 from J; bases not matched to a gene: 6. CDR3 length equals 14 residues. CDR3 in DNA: TGTGCCAGCAGCCTGACAGGGGTGAGCACTGAAGCTTTCTTT. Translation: CASSLTGVSTEAFF.

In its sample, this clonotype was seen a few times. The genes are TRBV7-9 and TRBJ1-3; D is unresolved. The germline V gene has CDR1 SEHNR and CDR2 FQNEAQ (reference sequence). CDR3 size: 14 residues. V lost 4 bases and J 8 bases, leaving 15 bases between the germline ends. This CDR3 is CASSSGAPGHTIYF. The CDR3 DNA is TGTGCCAGCAGCTCCGGAGCACCCGGACACACCATATATTTT.

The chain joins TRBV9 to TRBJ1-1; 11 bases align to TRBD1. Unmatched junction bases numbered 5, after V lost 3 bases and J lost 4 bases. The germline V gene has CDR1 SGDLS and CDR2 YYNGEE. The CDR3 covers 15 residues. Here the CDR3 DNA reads TGTGCCAGCAGCGAGACCGGGACAGGGGGCACTGAAGCTTTCTTT. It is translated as CASSETGTGGTEAFF. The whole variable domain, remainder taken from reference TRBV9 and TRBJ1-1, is DSGVTQTPKHLITATGQRVTLRCSPRSGDLSVYWYQQSLDQGLQFLIQYYNGEERAKGNILERFSAQQFPDLHSELNLSSLELGDSALYFCASSETGTGGTEAFFGQGTRLTVV.

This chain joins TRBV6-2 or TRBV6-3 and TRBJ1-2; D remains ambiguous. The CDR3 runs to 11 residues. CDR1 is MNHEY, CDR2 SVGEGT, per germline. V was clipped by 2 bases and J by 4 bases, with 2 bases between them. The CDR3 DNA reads TGTGCCAGCAGTTACCCCTATGGCTACACCTTC. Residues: CASSYPYGYTF.

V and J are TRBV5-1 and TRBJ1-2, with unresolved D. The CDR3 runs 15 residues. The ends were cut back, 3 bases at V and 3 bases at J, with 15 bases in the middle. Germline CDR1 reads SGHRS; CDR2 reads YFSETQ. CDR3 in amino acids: CASSSSPDGDYGYTF. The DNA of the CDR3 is TGCGCCAGCAGCTCATCTCCGGACGGAGACTATGGCTACACCTTC. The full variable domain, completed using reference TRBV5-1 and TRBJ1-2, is KAGVTQTPRYLIKTRGQQVTLSCSPISGHRSVSWYQQTPGQGLQFLFEYFSETQRNKGNFPGRFSGRQFSNSRSEMNVSTLELGDSALYLCASSSSPDGDYGYTFGSGTRLTVV.

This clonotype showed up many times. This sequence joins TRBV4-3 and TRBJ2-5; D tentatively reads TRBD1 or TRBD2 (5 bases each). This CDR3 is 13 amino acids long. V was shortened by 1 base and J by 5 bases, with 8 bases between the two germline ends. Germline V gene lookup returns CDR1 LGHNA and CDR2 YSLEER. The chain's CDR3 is CASSQGGTETQYF. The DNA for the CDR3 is TGCGCCAGCAGCCAAGGGGGGACCGAGACCCAGTACTTC.

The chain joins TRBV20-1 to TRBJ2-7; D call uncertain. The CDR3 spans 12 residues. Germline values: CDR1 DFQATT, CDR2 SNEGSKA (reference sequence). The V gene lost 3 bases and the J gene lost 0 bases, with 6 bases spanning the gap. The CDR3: CSASTASYEQYF. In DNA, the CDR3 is TGCAGTGCTAGCACAGCCTCCTACGAGCAGTACTTC.

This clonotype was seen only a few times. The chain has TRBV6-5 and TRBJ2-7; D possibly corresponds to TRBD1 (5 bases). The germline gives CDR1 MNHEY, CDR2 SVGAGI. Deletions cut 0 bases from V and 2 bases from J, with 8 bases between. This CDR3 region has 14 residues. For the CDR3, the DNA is TGTGCCAGCAGTTACTCTCCGACAGCCTACGAGCAGTACTTC. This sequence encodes CASSYSPTAYEQYF.

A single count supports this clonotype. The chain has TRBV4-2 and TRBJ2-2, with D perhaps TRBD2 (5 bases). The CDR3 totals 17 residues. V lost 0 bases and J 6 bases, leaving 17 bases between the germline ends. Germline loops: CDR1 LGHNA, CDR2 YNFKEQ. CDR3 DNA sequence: TGTGCCAGCAGCCAAGACGTAAATGTGGGAGAGGCCGGGGAGCTGTTTTTT. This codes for CASSQDVNVGEAGELFF.

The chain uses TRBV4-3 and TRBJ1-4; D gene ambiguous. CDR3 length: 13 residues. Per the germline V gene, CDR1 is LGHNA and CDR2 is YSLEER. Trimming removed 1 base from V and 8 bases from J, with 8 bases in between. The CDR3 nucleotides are TGCGCCAGCAGCCAAGTTGTTCGGGAAAAACTGTTTTTT. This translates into CASSQVVREKLFF.

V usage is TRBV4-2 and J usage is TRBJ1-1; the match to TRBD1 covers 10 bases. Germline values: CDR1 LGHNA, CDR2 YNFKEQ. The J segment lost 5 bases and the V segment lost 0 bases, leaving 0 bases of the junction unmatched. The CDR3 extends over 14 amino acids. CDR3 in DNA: TGTGCCAGCAGCCAAGAGGGACAGGGGACTGAAGCTTTCTTT. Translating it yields CASSQEGQGTEAFF.

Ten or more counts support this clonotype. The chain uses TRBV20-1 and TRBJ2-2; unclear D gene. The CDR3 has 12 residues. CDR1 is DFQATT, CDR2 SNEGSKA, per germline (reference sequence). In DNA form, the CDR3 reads TGCGGCTCCGCCACCGGCACCGGGGAGCTGTTTTTT. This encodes CGSATGTGELFF.

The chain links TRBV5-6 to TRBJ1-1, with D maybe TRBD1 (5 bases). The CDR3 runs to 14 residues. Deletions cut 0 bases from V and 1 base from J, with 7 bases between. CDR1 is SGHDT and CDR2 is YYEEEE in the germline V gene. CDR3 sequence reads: CASSLVDRNTEAFF. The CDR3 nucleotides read TGTGCCAGCAGCTTGGTAGACAGGAACACTGAAGCTTTCTTT.